These T cell receptor beta chains were read from a single sample in a study of T cell repertoires in cytomegalovirus infection. TCRdb itself ran the reads through MiXCR, one entry per CDR3 protein. The sample contains some 940,000 distinct CDR3 sequences, around 30% of which appear only once. Their antigens remain unidentified. Sample: cultured CD8+ T cells from PBMCs, taken from culture after CMV antigen stimulation. The source of these receptors is a human donor in good health (CMV status not recorded). Some clones in this sample may be carry-over from other donors' samples. Both conserved end residues are part of each CDR3. The D gene is left open where the match is weak. The listing skips clone size in some rows; elsewhere it reads once, few, many or a size class.

V gene: TRBV9; clone size: NA; J gene: TRBJ2-1; D gene: NA; CDR3 DNA: TGTGCCGGCAGCGTAGGGGGTCAGGGCTATGAGCAGTTCTTC; CDR3 protein: CAGSVGGQGYEQFF
V gene: TRBV5-5; clone size: few; J gene: TRBJ1-4; D gene: NA; CDR3 DNA: TGTGCCAGCAGCCCACCGGGTACAACTAATGAAAAACTGTTTTTT; CDR3 protein: CASSPPGTTNEKLFF
V gene: TRBV4-1; clone size: NA; J gene: TRBJ1-5; D gene: NA; CDR3 DNA: TGCGCCAGCAGCCAAGCAGGGGGCAATCAGCCCCAGCATTTT; CDR3 protein: CASSQAGGNQPQHF
V gene: TRBV6-5; clone size: NA; J gene: TRBJ2-1; D gene: NA; CDR3 DNA: TGTGCCAGCAGTTATATGGTACCAGCGGTGGCCAATGAGCAGTTCTTC; CDR3 protein: CASSYMVPAVANEQFF
V gene: TRBV4-3; clone size: few; J gene: TRBJ1-1; D gene: NA; CDR3 DNA: TGCGCCAGCAGCCCCATGGGGGGGGAAAGGGGTTGGAACACTGAAGCTTTCTTT; CDR3 protein: CASSPMGGERGWNTEAFF
V gene: TRBV7-6; clone size: NA; J gene: TRBJ1-3; D gene: NA; CDR3 DNA: TGTGCCAGCAGCTTAGGAACCGGTGGAGCGGGAAACACCATATATTTT; CDR3 protein: CASSLGTGGAGNTIYF
V gene: TRBV15; clone size: few; J gene: TRBJ2-2; D gene: NA; CDR3 DNA: TGTGCCACCAGCGCGTCCGGGGAGCTGTTTTTT; CDR3 protein: CATSASGELFF
V gene: TRBV12-3/TRBV12-4; clone size: NA; J gene: TRBJ2-3; D gene: NA; CDR3 DNA: TGTGCCAGCAGTCCTGCTTTGGATACGCAGTATTTT; CDR3 protein: CASSPALDTQYF
V gene: TRBV15; clone size: NA; J gene: TRBJ2-2; D gene: NA; CDR3 DNA: TGTGCCACCAGCGTAGATAGGAACACCGGGGAGCTGTTTTTT; CDR3 protein: CATSVDRNTGELFF
V gene: TRBV2; clone size: few; J gene: TRBJ1-3; D gene: TRBD1; CDR3 DNA: TGTGCCAGCAGTTCATTGGTTAGGGACAGGAGCTCTGGAAACACCATATATTTT; CDR3 protein: CASSSLVRDRSSGNTIYF